Below, 15 T cell receptor beta chains from the same sample are listed, as sequenced in a study of blood T cells in healthy people across ages. PCR was performed a second time for about 7 to 12 cycles using a sample-barcoded 5' primer and a J-beta primer mix. TCRdb independently ran MiXCR on the 5' RACE reads; one entry per CDR3 protein. The table records 600,000 to 850,000 distinct CDR3 sequences, approximately 25% of them present only once. This sample also appeared in a second study, on T cells of mothers and their children.

Sequenced sample: blood. Every receptor here comes from a boy aged 10-17 years in good health.

As DNA, the CDR3 is TGCAGTGCTATTCTTCCAGGGGATGACTATGGCTACACCTTC. Its translation is CSAILPGDDYGYTF. The chain couples TRBV20-1 to TRBJ1-2, with D perhaps matching TRBD1 (6 bases). This CDR3 is 14 amino acids long. Trimming left V 4 bases short and J 3 bases short, with 15 bases between. Germline-derived CDR1 and CDR2 are DFQATT and SNEGSKA (reference sequence).

This clonotype was seen more than once but under ten times. This chain joins TRBV6-4 and TRBJ2-3; TRBD2 matches at 12 bases. Unmatched junction bases numbered 4, after V lost 6 bases and J lost 3 bases. The CDR3 loop spans 15 amino acids. CDR1 MRHNA and CDR2 SNTAGT come from the germline V gene. CDR3 amino acids: CASSKTSGSTDTQYF. CDR3 in DNA: TGTGCCAGCAGCAAGACTAGCGGGAGTACAGATACGCAGTATTTT.

This chain joins TRBV7-9 and TRBJ2-7; 8 bases map to TRBD1. After removal of 5 bases from V and 4 bases from J, the junction contained 10 bases not matched to a gene. CDR1 SEHNR and CDR2 FQNEAQ come from the germline V gene (reference sequence). The CDR3 has 15 amino acids. CDR3 protein: CASSPRDRQGYEQYF. In DNA, the CDR3 is TGTGCCAGCAGCCCACGTGATCGACAGGGGTACGAGCAGTACTTC. The full variable domain, completed using reference TRBV7-9 and TRBJ2-7, is DTGVSQNPRHKITKRGQNVTFRCDPISEHNRLYWYRQTLGQGPEFLTYFQNEAQLEKSRLLSDRFSAERPKGSFSTLEIQRTEQGDSAMYLCASSPRDRQGYEQYFGPGTRLTVT.

This clonotype was counted a few times. The chain employs TRBV29-1 and TRBJ2-7; 12 positions agree with TRBD2. This CDR3 has 11 amino acids. CDR1 is SQVTM and CDR2 is ANQGSEA in the germline V gene. Trimming took 5 bases from V and 11 from J; bases not matched to a gene: 4. CDR3 in DNA: TGCAGCGTTCGGACTAGCGGGGTAGAGTACTTC. Protein sequence: CSVRTSGVEYF.

V gene TRBV5-1 combines with J gene TRBJ2-1; tentative D call: TRBD1 (6 bases). CDR1 is SGHRS, CDR2 YFSETQ, per germline. Trimming pared 2 bases from V and 4 bases from J, leaving 16 bases between. CDR3 size: 16 residues. The CDR3 sequence is CASSLDPPGAYNEQFF. The CDR3, as DNA: TGCGCCAGCAGCTTAGATCCCCCAGGGGCATACAATGAGCAGTTCTTC.

In the case of this clonotype: The CDR3 carries no conserved terminal phenylalanine or tryptophan, so it likely arises from a read error. V is TRBV7-9 and J is TRBJ2-1; 8 bases align to TRBD1. The CDR3 has 16 amino acids. J lost 7 bases, V lost 6 bases, and 14 bases had no gene match. Germline V CDR1 and CDR2: SEHNR, FQNEAQ (reference sequence). For the CDR3, the DNA is TGTGCCAGCAGGTCACGCGACAGGGGAGATCCTAATGAGCAGTTCTCC. The encoded protein is CASRSRDRGDPNEQFS.

This clonotype appeared a few times. The chain recombines TRBV10-3 with TRBJ2-5, with 8 bases aligning to TRBD2. The V and J ends lost 8 bases and 4 bases, in that order; junction bases with no gene match: 6. Germline V gene lookup returns CDR1 ENHRY and CDR2 SYGVKD. The CDR3 runs to 13 residues. CDR3 loop: CAIGTSGLETQYF. Written as DNA, the CDR3 is TGTGCCATCGGTACTAGCGGTCTAGAGACCCAGTACTTC.

J is TRBJ2-3 and V is TRBV29-1, with D possibly matching TRBD1 (6 bases). The V gene's germline CDR1 is SQVTM and CDR2 ANQGSEA. V was shortened by 7 bases and J by 1 base, with 18 bases between the two germline ends. The CDR3 contains 15 residues. The chain's CDR3 is CSAPRTEGGTDTQYF. As DNA, the CDR3 is TGCAGCGCTCCCCGGACAGAAGGAGGCACAGATACGCAGTATTTT.

This rearrangement joins TRBV3-1 to TRBJ2-5; 8 bases match TRBD2. In germline, CDR1 is LGHDT, CDR2 YNNKEL (reference sequence). CDR3 length: 14 amino acids. Unmatched junction bases numbered 12, after V lost 4 bases and J lost 11 bases. The CDR3 bases are TGTGCCAGCAGCCCCCTTAGTAGCGGGACTATGCAGTACTTC. It specifies CASSPLSSGTMQYF.

This clonotype turned up a few times. The rearrangement uses TRBV28 and TRBJ2-7; the D gene is possibly TRBD2 (6 bases). The CDR3 has 15 residues. V was trimmed by 8 bases and J by 1 base, leaving 18 bases between them. The V gene's germline CDR1 is MDHEN and CDR2 SYDVKM. CDR3 residues: CASLSPGERSYEQYF. The CDR3 DNA follows: TGTGCCAGCCTCTCCCCGGGGGAAAGGTCCTACGAGCAGTACTTC.

The V gene is TRBV25-1, the J gene TRBJ1-4, with D perhaps TRBD1 (5 bases). The CDR3 runs to 14 residues. The V and J ends lost 1 base and 5 bases respectively, with 8 bases between them. Germline loops: CDR1 MGHDK, CDR2 SYGVNS. The CDR3: CASSELGENEKLFF. DNA for the CDR3: TGTGCCAGCAGTGAATTGGGGGAGAATGAAAAACTGTTTTTT.

This clonotype was seen only a few times. The J gene is TRBJ2-5, the V gene TRBV7-2; D is unresolved. The J call could be wrong; TRBJ2-7 is a better fit for the DNA end. Germline CDR1 reads SGHTA; CDR2 reads FQGNSA. The CDR3 is 17 residues long. CDR3 sequence reads: CASSIRARDPLSYEQYF. The CDR3 DNA is TGTGCCAGCAGCATCCGGGCGCGCGACCCTTTGAGCTACGAGCAGTACTTC.

This clonotype occurred a few times. V is TRBV7-3 and J is TRBJ2-2; 7 nucleotides line up with TRBD2. The CDR3 extends over 17 amino acids. In germline, CDR1 is SGHTA, CDR2 FQGTGA. J was trimmed by 4 bases and V by 2 bases; bases with no gene match: 10. This CDR3 reads CASSLWGGPGSTGELFF. The CDR3 DNA follows: TGTGCCAGCAGCTTATGGGGGGGTCCAGGAAGCACCGGGGAGCTGTTTTTT.

This clonotype showed up just a few times. The CDR3 DNA follows: TGCAGCGTTGAGGACGCTTCTGGGGCCAACGTCCTGACTTTC. This gives the protein CSVEDASGANVLTF. J is TRBJ2-6 and V is TRBV29-1, with D hard to call. From germline, CDR1 is SQVTM and CDR2 ANQGSEA. V lost 3 bases and J lost 1, with 7 bases in between. This CDR3 is 14 amino acids long.

The genes are TRBV29-1 and TRBJ2-5; possibly TRBD2 for D (5 bases). Germline CDR1 and CDR2: SQVTM and ANQGSEA. Trimming cost V 4 bases and J 4 bases, with 16 bases left between them. This CDR3 is 14 amino acids long. DNA for the CDR3: TGCAGCGTTGGGGAGACTGTCTCGCGAGAGACCCAGTACTTC. Protein sequence: CSVGETVSRETQYF.